The sequence of this T cell receptor (beta chain) was determined in a study of T cell responses to AZD1222 COVID-19 vaccine. The overall study: Second-dose timings of about 4 or about 12 weeks were pooled. General observations from the study: Spike-specific TCR depth and breadth grew after two AZD1222 doses. White British people made up most donors, females outnumbered males, and clonal diversity was possibly underestimated.

Generated by immunoSEQ multiplex PCR, the TCRdb table keeps only in-frame clones and is missing some. The sample includes approximately 70,000 clones, roughly 82% seen only once; the top ten take about 5.6%. Notes on this clone: Antigen specificity is unknown.

This CDR3 has 13 residues. Trimming stripped 5 bases from V and 6 bases from J, with 13 bases between. Germline CDR1 and CDR2: MDHEN and SYDVKM. The sequencing here drew on peripheral blood, taken on day 0 of AZD1222 vaccination. V and J are TRBV28 and TRBJ1-2; perhaps TRBD1 as D (5 bases). This clonotype was sampled from an adult in good health. CDR3 sequence (DNA): TGTGCCAGCAGTGAGCGGGACTTTGATGGCTACACCTTC. Residues: CASSERDFDGYTF.